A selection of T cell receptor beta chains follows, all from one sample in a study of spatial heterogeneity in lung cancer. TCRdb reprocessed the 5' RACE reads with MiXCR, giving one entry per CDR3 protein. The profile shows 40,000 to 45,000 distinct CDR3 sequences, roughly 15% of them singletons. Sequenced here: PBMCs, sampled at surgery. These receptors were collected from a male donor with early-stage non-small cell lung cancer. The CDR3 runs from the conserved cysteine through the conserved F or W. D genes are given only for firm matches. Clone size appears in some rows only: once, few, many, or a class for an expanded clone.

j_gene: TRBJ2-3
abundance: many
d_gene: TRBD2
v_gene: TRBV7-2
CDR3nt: TGTGCCAGCAGCTTAGGGCCGGGACTAGCGGGTAATACGCAGTATTTT
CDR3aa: CASSLGPGLAGNTQYF

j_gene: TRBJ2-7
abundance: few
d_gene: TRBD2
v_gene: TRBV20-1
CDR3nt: TGCAGTGCTAGGGCGTCGGGACTAGGGGCCTACGAGCAGTACTTC
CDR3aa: CSARASGLGAYEQYF

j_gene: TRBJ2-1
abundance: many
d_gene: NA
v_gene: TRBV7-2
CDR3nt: TGTGCCAGCAGCATTAGCGTTAGCTCCTACAATGAGCAGTTCTTC
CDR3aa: CASSISVSSYNEQFF

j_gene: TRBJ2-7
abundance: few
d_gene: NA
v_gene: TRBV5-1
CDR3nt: TGCGCCAGCAGCTTGACGGCAGGGTCGGGGGAGCAGTACTTC
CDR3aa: CASSLTAGSGEQYF

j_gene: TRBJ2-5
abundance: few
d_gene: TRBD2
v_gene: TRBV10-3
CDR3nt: TGTGCCATCAGTGTGTGCAGGAAAGGGACTAGCGGGAGGGTCTTCCAAGAGACCCAGTACTTC
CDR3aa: CAISVCRKGTSGRVFQETQYF

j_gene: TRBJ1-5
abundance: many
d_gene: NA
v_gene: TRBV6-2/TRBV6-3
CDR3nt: TGTGCCAGCAGTTACCGCGTTCAGCCCCAGCATTTT
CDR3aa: CASSYRVQPQHF

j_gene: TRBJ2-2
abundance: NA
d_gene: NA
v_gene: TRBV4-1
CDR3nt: TGCGCCAGCAGCCAAGTTCCCACGGGGGCCATCGGGGAGCTGTTTTTT
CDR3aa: CASSQVPTGAIGELFF

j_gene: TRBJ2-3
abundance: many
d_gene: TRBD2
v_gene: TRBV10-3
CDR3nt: TGTGCCATCAGTGATGGTAGCGGGGGGCCAGATACGCAGTATTTT
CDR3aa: CAISDGSGGPDTQYF

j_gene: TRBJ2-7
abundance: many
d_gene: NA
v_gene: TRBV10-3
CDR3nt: TGTGCCATCAAAGGGGGGGCCAGCTCCTACGAGCAGTACTTC
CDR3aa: CAIKGGASSYEQYF

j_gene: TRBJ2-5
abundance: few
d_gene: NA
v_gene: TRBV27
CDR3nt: TGTGCCAGCAGTTTAAGCAGCTATAGGGCAGGGGTCAGTGAGACCCAGTACTTC
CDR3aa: CASSLSSYRAGVSETQYF

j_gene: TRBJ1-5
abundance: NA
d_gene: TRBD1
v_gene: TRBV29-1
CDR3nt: TGCAGCTTTACAGGACAGGGAGGAGGGCAGCCCCAGCATTTT
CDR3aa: CSFTGQGGGQPQHF

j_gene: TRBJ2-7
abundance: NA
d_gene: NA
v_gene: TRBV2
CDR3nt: TGTGCCAGCAGTGCCTCTTTGGGCAGGGTTCGTGACGAGCAGTACTTC
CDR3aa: CASSASLGRVRDEQYF

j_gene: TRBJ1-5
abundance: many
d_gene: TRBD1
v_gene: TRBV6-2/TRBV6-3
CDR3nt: TGTGCCAGCAGTTACTCTGGGACAGGTAACCTTCCCCAGCATTTT
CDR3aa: CASSYSGTGNLPQHF

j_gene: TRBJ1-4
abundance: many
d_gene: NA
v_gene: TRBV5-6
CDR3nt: TGTGCCAGCAGCTTGGCGGGGAATGAAAAACTGTTTTTT
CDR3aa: CASSLAGNEKLFF

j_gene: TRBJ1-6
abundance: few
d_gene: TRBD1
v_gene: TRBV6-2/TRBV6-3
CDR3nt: TGTGCCAGCAGTGTCCCCGGGACAGAGAATTCACCCCTCCACTTT
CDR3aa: CASSVPGTENSPLHF

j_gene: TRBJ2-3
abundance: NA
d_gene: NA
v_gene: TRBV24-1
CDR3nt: TGTGCCACCAGTGATCGTACGGACGGCACAGATACGCAGTATTTT
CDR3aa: CATSDRTDGTDTQYF

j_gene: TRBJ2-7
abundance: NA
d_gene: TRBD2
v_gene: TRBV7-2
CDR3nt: TGTGCCAGCAGCTCACTAGCGGGAGGGCCTTTATACGAGCAGTACTTC
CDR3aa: CASSSLAGGPLYEQYF

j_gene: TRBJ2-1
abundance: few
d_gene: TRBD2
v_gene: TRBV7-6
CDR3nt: TGTGCCAGCAGCTTACTTGGGGGCGGGAGGCCGGCGTTGAATGAGCAGTTCTTC
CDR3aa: CASSLLGGGRPALNEQFF

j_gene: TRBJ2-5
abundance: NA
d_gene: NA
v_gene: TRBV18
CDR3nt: TGTGCCAGCTCACCATCCGGGGGAGAGACCCAGTACTTC
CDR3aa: CASSPSGGETQYF

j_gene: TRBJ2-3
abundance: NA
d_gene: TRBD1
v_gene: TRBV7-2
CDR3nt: TGTGCCAGCAGCCAACTCAGGGGGCTAAGAGATACGCAGTATTTT
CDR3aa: CASSQLRGLRDTQYF

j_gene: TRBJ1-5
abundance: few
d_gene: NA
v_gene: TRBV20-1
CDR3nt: TGCAGTGCTAGTAAGGGGAGGCATCAGCCCCAGCATTTT
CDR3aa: CSASKGRHQPQHF

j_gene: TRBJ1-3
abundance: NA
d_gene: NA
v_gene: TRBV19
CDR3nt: TGTGCCAGTATGGACCGGAGCTCTGGAAACACCATATATTTT
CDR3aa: CASMDRSSGNTIYF

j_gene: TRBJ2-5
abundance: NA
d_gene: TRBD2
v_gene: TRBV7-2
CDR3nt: TGTGCCAGCAGCTTAACTCCACTAGCGGAACAAGAGACCCAGTACTTC
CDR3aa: CASSLTPLAEQETQYF

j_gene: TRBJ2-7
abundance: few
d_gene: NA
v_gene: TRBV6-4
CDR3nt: TGTGCCAGCAGTGAGGGAAGCCCCTACGAGCAGTACTTC
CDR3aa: CASSEGSPYEQYF

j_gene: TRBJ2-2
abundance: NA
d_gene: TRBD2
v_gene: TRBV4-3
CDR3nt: TGCGCCAGCAGCCAAGAGTGGGCTAGCGGGTACACCGGGGAGCTGTTTTTT
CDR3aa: CASSQEWASGYTGELFF

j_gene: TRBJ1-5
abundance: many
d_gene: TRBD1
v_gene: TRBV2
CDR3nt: TGTGCCAGCAGTGGACAGGGATACAATCAGCCCCAGCATTTT
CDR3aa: CASSGQGYNQPQHF

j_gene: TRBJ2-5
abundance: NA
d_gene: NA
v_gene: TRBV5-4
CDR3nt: TGTGCCAGCAGCGCTGGCCAGGATCGACAAGAGACCCAGTACTTC
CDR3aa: CASSAGQDRQETQYF

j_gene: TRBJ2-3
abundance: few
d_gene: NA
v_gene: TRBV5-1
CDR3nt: TGCGCCAGCAAGGATCCCCAGGGTCCAGATACGCAGTATTTT
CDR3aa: CASKDPQGPDTQYF

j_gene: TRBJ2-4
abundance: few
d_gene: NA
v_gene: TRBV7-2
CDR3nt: TGTGCCAGCAGCTTGGGTGGTAGAGCCAAAAACATTCAGTACTTC
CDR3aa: CASSLGGRAKNIQYF

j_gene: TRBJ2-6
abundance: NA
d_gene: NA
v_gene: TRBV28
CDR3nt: TGTGCCAGCCGGGGTGGGGCCAACGTCCTGACTTTC
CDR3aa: CASRGGANVLTF

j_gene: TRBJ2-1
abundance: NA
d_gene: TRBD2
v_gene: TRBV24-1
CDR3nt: TGTGCCACCAGTGATTCTAGCGGGAGACAGTACAATGAGCAGTTCTTC
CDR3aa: CATSDSSGRQYNEQFF

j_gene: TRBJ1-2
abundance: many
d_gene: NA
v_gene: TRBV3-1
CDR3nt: TGTGCCAGCAGCCAAGATCTCCACGCCTTAGGAGGCTACACCTTC
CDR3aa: CASSQDLHALGGYTF